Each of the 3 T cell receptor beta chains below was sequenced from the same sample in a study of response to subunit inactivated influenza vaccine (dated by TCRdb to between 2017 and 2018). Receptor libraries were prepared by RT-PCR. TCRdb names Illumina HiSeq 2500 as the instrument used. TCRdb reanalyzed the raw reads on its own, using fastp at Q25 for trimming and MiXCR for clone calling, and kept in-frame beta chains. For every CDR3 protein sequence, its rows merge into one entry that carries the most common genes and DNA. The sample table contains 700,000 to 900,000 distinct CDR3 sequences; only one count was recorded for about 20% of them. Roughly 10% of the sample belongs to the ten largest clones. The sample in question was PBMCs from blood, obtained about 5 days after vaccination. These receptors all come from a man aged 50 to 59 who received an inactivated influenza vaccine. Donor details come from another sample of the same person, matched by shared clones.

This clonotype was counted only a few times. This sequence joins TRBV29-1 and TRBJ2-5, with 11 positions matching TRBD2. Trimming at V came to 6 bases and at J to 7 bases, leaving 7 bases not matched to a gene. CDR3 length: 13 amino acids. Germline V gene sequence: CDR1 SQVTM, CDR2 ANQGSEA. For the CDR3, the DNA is TGCAGCGTGCGGGGACTAGCGGCGGGGACCCAGTACTTC. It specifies CSVRGLAAGTQYF.

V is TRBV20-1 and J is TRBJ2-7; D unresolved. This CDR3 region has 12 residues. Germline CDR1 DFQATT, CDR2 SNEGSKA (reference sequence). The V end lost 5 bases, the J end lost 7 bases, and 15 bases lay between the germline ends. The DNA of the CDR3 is TGCAGTGCTCTAAGGGTTCAAGGGGAGCAGTACTTC. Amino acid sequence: CSALRVQGEQYF.

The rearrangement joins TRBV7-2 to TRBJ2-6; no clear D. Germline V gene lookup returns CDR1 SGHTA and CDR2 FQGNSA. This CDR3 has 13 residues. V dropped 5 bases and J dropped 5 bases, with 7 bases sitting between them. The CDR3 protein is CASSGRWANVLTF. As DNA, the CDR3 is TGTGCCAGCAGCGGACGGTGGGCCAACGTCCTGACTTTC.